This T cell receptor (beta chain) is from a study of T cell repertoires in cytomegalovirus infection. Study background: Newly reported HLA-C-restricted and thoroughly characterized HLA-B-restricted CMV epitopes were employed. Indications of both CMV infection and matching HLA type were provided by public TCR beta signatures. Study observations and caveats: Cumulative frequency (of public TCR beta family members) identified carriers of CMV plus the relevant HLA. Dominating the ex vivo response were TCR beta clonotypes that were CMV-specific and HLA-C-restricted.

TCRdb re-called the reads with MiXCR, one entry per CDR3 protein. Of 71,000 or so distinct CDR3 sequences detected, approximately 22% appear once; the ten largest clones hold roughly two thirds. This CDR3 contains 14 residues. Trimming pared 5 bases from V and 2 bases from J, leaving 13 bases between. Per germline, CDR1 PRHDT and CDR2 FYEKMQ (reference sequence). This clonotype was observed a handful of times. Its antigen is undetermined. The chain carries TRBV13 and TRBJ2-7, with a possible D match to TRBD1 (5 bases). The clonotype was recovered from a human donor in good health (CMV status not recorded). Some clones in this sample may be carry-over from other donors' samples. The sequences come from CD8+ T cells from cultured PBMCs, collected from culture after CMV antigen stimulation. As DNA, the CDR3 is TGTGCCAGCAGCGCCAGGGTCGGAGCCTACGAGCAGTACTTC. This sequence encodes CASSARVGAYEQYF.